This TCR beta chain was captured in a study of tumor-infiltrating lymphocytes in primary liver carcinoma. The length of the CDR3 is 16 residues. The germline gives CDR1 GTSNPN, CDR2 SVGIG (reference sequence). Losses at the gene ends were 2 bases for V and 4 bases for J; bases not matched to a gene: 7. General observations from the study: It was in tumors, not blood, that the top-250-clone fraction was significantly higher (p = 0.039). Bulk unsorted material prevented CD4+ and CD8+ repertoire comparison.

Starting from 500 ng of total RNA, TCR beta cDNA was produced with a primer in the constant region. Libraries for TCR beta were built through three nested multiplex PCR rounds, which together made up a slightly modified ARM-PCR procedure. Forward primers for TRBV1-TRBV30 and a C-beta reverse primer served the first two PCR rounds, at roughly 10 cycles each. TCRdb reanalysed the multiplex PCR reads using MiXCR and keeps one entry per CDR3 protein. The sample contains about 200,000 distinct CDR3 sequences, roughly two thirds of which appear only once. With respect to this clonotype: Its antigen is undetermined.

The researchers obtained blood RNA from unsorted whole blood and also extracted germline DNA. The clonotype originates from a woman aged 60-75 years with primary liver carcinoma and hepatitis B virus infection. Sequencing was done on a sample of peripheral blood. V and J are TRBV30 and TRBJ1-5; 11 nucleotides agree with TRBD1. For the CDR3, the DNA is TGTGCCTGGAGTCCTAGGACAGGGGGCTTTAATCAGCCCCAGCATTTT. Its translation: CAWSPRTGGFNQPQHF.